Listed below are T cell receptor beta chains from one sample, sequenced in a study of ipilimumab plus nivolumab after autologous stem cell transplantation. Profiled with immunoSEQ multiplex PCR; TCRdb holds only in-frame clones, not every one. The sample includes some 44,000 clones, approximately 90% of them seen just once. The material sequenced was PBMCs, taken in a trial of ipilimumab plus nivolumab as post-transplant consolidation. These TCRs come from a male donor with multiple myeloma. The CDR3 runs from the conserved cysteine through the conserved F or W. Fields, in order: D gene, V gene, clone size, J gene, CDR3 protein, CDR3 DNA. A D gene is named only where the DNA matches it firmly. The size of a clone is reported for some rows only, either as once, few or many, or as a class for expanded clones.

D gene: .
V gene: TRBV18
clone size: .
J gene: TRBJ1-2
CDR3 protein: CASSPPAGAGGYTF
CDR3 DNA: TGTGCCAGCTCACCACCGGCGGGGGCAGGAGGCTACACCTTC

D gene: .
V gene: TRBV30
clone size: .
J gene: TRBJ1-2
CDR3 protein: CAWNTNYGYTF
CDR3 DNA: TGTGCCTGGAATACTAACTATGGCTACACCTTC

D gene: .
V gene: TRBV7-8
clone size: few
J gene: TRBJ1-2
CDR3 protein: CASSLQGANYGYTF
CDR3 DNA: TGTGCCAGCAGCTTACAGGGAGCTAACTATGGCTACACCTTC

D gene: .
V gene: TRBV29-1
clone size: .
J gene: TRBJ2-1
CDR3 protein: CSVEEGRGGSYNEQFF
CDR3 DNA: TGCAGCGTTGAAGAGGGGAGAGGGGGTTCATACAATGAGCAGTTCTTC

D gene: .
V gene: TRBV4-3
clone size: .
J gene: TRBJ2-1
CDR3 protein: CASRLQEGMGNEQFF
CDR3 DNA: TGCGCCAGCAGATTACAGGAGGGAATGGGTAATGAGCAGTTCTTC

D gene: .
V gene: TRBV4-1
clone size: .
J gene: TRBJ2-7
CDR3 protein: CASSQETRVRTYEQYF
CDR3 DNA: TGCGCCAGCAGCCAAGAGACGCGGGTACGGACCTACGAGCAGTACTTC

D gene: TRBD1
V gene: TRBV10-2
clone size: .
J gene: TRBJ1-5
CDR3 protein: CASSEDRGGQPQHF
CDR3 DNA: TGCGCCAGCAGTGAAGACAGGGGCGGTCAGCCCCAGCATTTT

D gene: .
V gene: TRBV4-3
clone size: .
J gene: TRBJ1-2
CDR3 protein: CASSQPASGDRYGYTF
CDR3 DNA: TGCGCCAGCAGCCAACCCGCCTCAGGGGATCGGTATGGCTACACCTTC

D gene: .
V gene: TRBV5-1
clone size: .
J gene: TRBJ2-1
CDR3 protein: CASSLGSDDNEQFF
CDR3 DNA: TGCGCCAGCAGCTTGGGGTCGGACGACAATGAGCAGTTCTTC

D gene: .
V gene: TRBV5-1
clone size: .
J gene: TRBJ2-2
CDR3 protein: CASSSTDTANTGELFF
CDR3 DNA: TGCGCCAGCAGCTCCACGGACACGGCGAACACCGGGGAGCTGTTTTTT

D gene: TRBD2
V gene: TRBV4-1
clone size: few
J gene: TRBJ2-7
CDR3 protein: CASSPGTTRLASSYEQYF
CDR3 DNA: TGCGCCAGCAGCCCTGGGACTACCCGACTAGCGAGCTCCTACGAGCAGTACTTC

D gene: .
V gene: TRBV6-1
clone size: .
J gene: TRBJ2-7
CDR3 protein: CASRRGYEQYF
CDR3 DNA: TGTGCCAGCCGCAGGGGCTACGAGCAGTACTTC

D gene: .
V gene: TRBV7-9
clone size: .
J gene: TRBJ1-3
CDR3 protein: CASQYSGNTIYF
CDR3 DNA: TGTGCCAGTCAGTACTCTGGAAACACCATATATTTT

D gene: TRBD1
V gene: TRBV28
clone size: .
J gene: TRBJ2-5
CDR3 protein: CASSIPTGVIQETQYF
CDR3 DNA: TGTGCCAGCAGCATACCCACAGGGGTCATTCAAGAGACCCAGTACTTC

D gene: TRBD2
V gene: TRBV6-5
clone size: .
J gene: TRBJ2-7
CDR3 protein: CASSLDAPGGEQYF
CDR3 DNA: TGTGCCAGCAGTCTGGACGCACCGGGAGGTGAGCAGTACTTC

D gene: .
V gene: TRBV7-3
clone size: once
J gene: TRBJ1-1
CDR3 protein: CASSLGGSTEAFF
CDR3 DNA: TGTGCCAGCAGCTTAGGGGGAAGCACTGAAGCTTTCTTT

D gene: TRBD2
V gene: TRBV6-5
clone size: .
J gene: TRBJ2-2
CDR3 protein: CASSSSGVNTGELFF
CDR3 DNA: TGTGCCAGCAGTTCTAGCGGGGTTAACACCGGGGAGCTGTTTTTT

D gene: TRBD2
V gene: TRBV5-1
clone size: .
J gene: TRBJ2-1
CDR3 protein: CASSFASGGADEQFF
CDR3 DNA: TGCGCCAGCAGCTTTGCTAGCGGGGGGGCCGATGAGCAGTTCTTC

D gene: TRBD2
V gene: TRBV7-3
clone size: .
J gene: TRBJ2-1
CDR3 protein: CASSLTLAGVEQFF
CDR3 DNA: TGTGCCAGCAGCTTAACCCTAGCGGGAGTTGAGCAGTTCTTC

D gene: .
V gene: TRBV4-3
clone size: .
J gene: TRBJ2-5
CDR3 protein: CASSQDTGRETQYF
CDR3 DNA: TGCGCCAGCAGCCAAGATACAGGGAGGGAGACCCAGTACTTC

D gene: .
V gene: TRBV7-2
clone size: .
J gene: TRBJ1-4
CDR3 protein: CASSLAPGVGEKLFF
CDR3 DNA: TGTGCCAGCAGCTTAGCCCCAGGGGTTGGTGAAAAACTGTTTTTT

D gene: .
V gene: TRBV19
clone size: .
J gene: TRBJ2-1
CDR3 protein: CASSIDRAEQFF
CDR3 DNA: TGTGCCAGTAGTATAGACAGGGCTGAGCAGTTCTTC

D gene: .
V gene: TRBV6-1
clone size: .
J gene: TRBJ2-3
CDR3 protein: CASSVWQGTDTQYF
CDR3 DNA: TGTGCCAGCAGTGTTTGGCAGGGCACAGATACGCAGTATTTT

D gene: TRBD2
V gene: TRBV18
clone size: .
J gene: TRBJ2-1
CDR3 protein: CASSPRTSGSYADEQFF
CDR3 DNA: TGTGCCAGCTCACCAAGGACTAGCGGGAGTTATGCGGATGAGCAGTTCTTC

D gene: TRBD1
V gene: TRBV7-9
clone size: .
J gene: TRBJ2-7
CDR3 protein: CASSLMGDRAYEQYF
CDR3 DNA: TGTGCCAGCAGCTTAATGGGGGACAGGGCCTACGAGCAGTACTTC

D gene: TRBD1
V gene: TRBV6-1
clone size: .
J gene: TRBJ1-5
CDR3 protein: CASSGGTDYQPQHF
CDR3 DNA: TGTGCCAGCAGTGGCGGGACAGACTATCAGCCCCAGCATTTT

D gene: TRBD2
V gene: TRBV6-4
clone size: .
J gene: TRBJ2-1
CDR3 protein: CASSDSRTSGRFNEQFF
CDR3 DNA: TGTGCCAGCAGTGACTCGAGGACTAGCGGGAGGTTCAATGAGCAGTTCTTC

D gene: .
V gene: TRBV7-9
clone size: once
J gene: TRBJ1-3
CDR3 protein: CASSLRQDQHTIYF
CDR3 DNA: TGTGCCAGCAGCTTACGACAGGACCAGCACACCATATATTTT